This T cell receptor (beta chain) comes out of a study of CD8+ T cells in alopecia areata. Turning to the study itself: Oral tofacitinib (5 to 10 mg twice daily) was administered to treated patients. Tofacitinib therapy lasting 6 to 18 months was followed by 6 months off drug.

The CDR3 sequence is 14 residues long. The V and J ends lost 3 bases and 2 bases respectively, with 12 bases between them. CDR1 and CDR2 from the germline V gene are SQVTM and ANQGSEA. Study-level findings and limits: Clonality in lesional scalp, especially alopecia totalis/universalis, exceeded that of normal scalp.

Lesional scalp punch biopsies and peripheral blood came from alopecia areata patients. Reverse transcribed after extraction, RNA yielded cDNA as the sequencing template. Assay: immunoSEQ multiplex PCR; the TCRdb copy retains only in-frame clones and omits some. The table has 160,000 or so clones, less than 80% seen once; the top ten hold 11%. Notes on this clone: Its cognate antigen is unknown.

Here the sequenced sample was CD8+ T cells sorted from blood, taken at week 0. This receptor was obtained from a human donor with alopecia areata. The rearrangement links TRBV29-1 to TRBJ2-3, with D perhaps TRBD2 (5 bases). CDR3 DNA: TGCAGCGTTGACCGCGGGCAGACCACAGATACGCAGTATTTT. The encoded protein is CSVDRGQTTDTQYF.